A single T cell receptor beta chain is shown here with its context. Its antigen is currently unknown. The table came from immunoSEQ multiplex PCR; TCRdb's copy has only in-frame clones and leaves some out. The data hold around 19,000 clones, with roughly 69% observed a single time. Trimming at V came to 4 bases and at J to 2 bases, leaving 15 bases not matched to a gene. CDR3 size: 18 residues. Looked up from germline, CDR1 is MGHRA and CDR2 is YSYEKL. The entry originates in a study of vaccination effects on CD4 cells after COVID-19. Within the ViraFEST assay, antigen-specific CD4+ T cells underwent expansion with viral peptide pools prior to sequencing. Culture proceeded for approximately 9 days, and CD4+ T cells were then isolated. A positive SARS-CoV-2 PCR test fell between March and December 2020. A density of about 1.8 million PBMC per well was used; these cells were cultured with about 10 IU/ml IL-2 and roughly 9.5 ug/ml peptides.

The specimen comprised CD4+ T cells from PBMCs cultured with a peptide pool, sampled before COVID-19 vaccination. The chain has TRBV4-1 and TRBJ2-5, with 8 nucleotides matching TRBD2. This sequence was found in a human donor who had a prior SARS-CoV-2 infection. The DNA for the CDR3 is TGCGCCAGCAGCCCCCGATGGAGAGGCGGGGGGAAACAAGAGACCCAGTACTTC. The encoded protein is CASSPRWRGGGKQETQYF.